This TCR beta chain was obtained from a study of blood T cells in healthy people across ages. In the study overall: Capturing about one barcoded beta molecule per two T cells was achieved by template switching. General study points: Long-lived donors had more naive CD4+ cells and higher diversity than aged donors.

This clonotype showed up just a few times. Its target is unknown. Isolation per sample recovered at least 6 million PBMCs. With a J-beta primer mix and a sample-barcoded 5' primer, a second PCR ran roughly 6 to 11 cycles. One entry per CDR3 protein, called by TCRdb with MiXCR from the 5' RACE reads. The data contain 700,000 or so distinct CDR3 sequences, approximately 40% of them seen just once; the ten biggest clones take up 25% to 35%. This CDR3 has 13 amino acids. V gave up 5 bases and J gave up 5 bases; unmatched junction bases: 6. Germline loops: CDR1 MNHEY, CDR2 SVGEGT. This TCR came from a man aged 80 or over in good health. J is TRBJ2-7 and V is TRBV6-2 or TRBV6-3; 7 bases agree with TRBD1. The specimen was blood. CDR3 amino acids: CASSRQGYDEQYF. The CDR3 nucleotides read TGTGCCAGCAGTAGACAGGGCTACGACGAGCAGTACTTC.